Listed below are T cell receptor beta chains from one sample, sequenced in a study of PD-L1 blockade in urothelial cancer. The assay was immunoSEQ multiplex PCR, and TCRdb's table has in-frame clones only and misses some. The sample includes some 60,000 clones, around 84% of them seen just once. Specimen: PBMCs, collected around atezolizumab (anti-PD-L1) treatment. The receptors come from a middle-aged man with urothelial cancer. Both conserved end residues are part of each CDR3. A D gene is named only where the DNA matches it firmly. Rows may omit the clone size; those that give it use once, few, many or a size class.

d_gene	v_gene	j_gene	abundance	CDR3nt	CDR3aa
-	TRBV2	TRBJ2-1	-	TGTGCCAGCAGTGATCTGGTCGGGGTCACCTACAATGAGCAGTTCTTC	CASSDLVGVTYNEQFF
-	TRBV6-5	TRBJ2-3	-	TGTGCCAGCAGTTTACTAGCCACCCACACAGATACGCAGTATTTT	CASSLLATHTDTQYF
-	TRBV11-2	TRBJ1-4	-	TGTGCCAGCAGCTCCCTCGGGGGGACTAATGAAAAACTGTTTTTT	CASSSLGGTNEKLFF
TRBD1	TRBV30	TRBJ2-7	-	TGTGCCTGGAGTAGCGGACAGGGGCCCTACGAGCAGTACTTC	CAWSSGQGPYEQYF
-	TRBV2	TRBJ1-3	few	TGTGCCAGCAGTCCGTCAGGGGTAGACACCATATATTTT	CASSPSGVDTIYF
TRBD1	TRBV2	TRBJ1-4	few	TGTGCCAGCAGTGCCCTCGGACAGGGGGCAAGCGAAAAACTGTTTTTT	CASSALGQGASEKLFF
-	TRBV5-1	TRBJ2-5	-	TGCGCCAGCAGCTTGTCCCCTGACACCCAAGAGACCCAGTACTTC	CASSLSPDTQETQYF
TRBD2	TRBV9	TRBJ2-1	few	TGTGCCAGCAGCGTATTCGGGACTAGCGGCCCCTACAATGAGCAGTTCTTC	CASSVFGTSGPYNEQFF
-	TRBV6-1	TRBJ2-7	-	TGTGCCAGCAGTGAGTTAGGGGCCTCCTACGAGCAGTACTTC	CASSELGASYEQYF
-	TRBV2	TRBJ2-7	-	TGTGCCAGCGCATCAGTCTACGAGCAGTACTTC	CASASVYEQYF
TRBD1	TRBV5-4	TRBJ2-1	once	TGTGCCAGCAGCCTAGGACAGGGGAGTATGAATGAGCAGTTCTTC	CASSLGQGSMNEQFF
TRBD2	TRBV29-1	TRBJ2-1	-	TGCAGCGTTGGACTAGCGGGAGTGATTTCGTGGCAGTTCTTC	CSVGLAGVISWQFF
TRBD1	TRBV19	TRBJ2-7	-	TGTGCCAGTAGTATAGCCGGGACAGGGCCCTACGAGCAGTACTTC	CASSIAGTGPYEQYF
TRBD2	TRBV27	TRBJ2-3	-	TGTGCCAGCAAACTAGCGGAGGCCACAGATACGCAGTATTTT	CASKLAEATDTQYF
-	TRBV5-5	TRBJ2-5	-	TGTGCCAGCAGCTTCGCAGAACAAGAGACCCAGTACTTC	CASSFAEQETQYF
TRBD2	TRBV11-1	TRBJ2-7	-	TGTGCCAGCAGCTTAGAGCGGGACGGTGTCTACGAGCAGTACTTC	CASSLERDGVYEQYF
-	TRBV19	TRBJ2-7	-	TGTGCCAGTAGTATAGCTCGACAGCGCCCCTACGAGCAGTACTTC	CASSIARQRPYEQYF
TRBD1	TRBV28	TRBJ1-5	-	TGTGCCAGCAGACCCGGACAGGTCGGCAATCAGCCCCAGCATTTT	CASRPGQVGNQPQHF
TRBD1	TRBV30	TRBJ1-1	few	TGTGCCTGGAGTTGGAGGACAGGGGCCTCGAAAGCTTTCTTT	CAWSWRTGASKAFF
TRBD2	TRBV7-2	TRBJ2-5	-	TGTGCCAGCAGCTTATCGGCGTCGCGGGAGAGGCAGACCCAGTACTTC	CASSLSASRERQTQYF
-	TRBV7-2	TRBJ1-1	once	TGTGCCAGCAGCTTAGTCTACACTGAAGCTTTCTTT	CASSLVYTEAFF
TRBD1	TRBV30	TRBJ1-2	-	TGTGCCTGGAGTGGACAGGGGGGTGGCTACACCTTC	CAWSGQGGGYTF
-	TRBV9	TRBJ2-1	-	TGTGCCAGCACCCTGGACCCGGCGGGTCGTGAGCAGTTCTTC	CASTLDPAGREQFF
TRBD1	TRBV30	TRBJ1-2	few	TGTGCCTGGAGTGCAAGGACAGGGAACTATGGCTACACCTTC	CAWSARTGNYGYTF
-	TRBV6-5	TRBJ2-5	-	TGTGCCAGCAGTTCCCTCGGGGAGACCCAGTACTTC	CASSSLGETQYF
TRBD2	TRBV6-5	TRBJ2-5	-	TGTGCCAGCAGTTCACTAGCGGGAAATATAGAGACCCAGTACTTC	CASSSLAGNIETQYF
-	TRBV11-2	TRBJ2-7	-	TGTGCCAGCAGCTTAGTAGGAATAACAGGAGTCTACGAGCAGTACTTC	CASSLVGITGVYEQYF
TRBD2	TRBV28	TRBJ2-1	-	TGTGCCAGCAGCCCCCGACTAGCGTCCAATGAGCAGTTCTTC	CASSPRLASNEQFF
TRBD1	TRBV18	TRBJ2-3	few	TGTGCCAGCTCCTCGACAGGGAGAGGTGATACGCAGTATTTT	CASSSTGRGDTQYF
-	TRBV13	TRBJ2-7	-	TGTGCCAGCAGCTCGGGGGTGGTAGACGAGCAGTACTTC	CASSSGVVDEQYF
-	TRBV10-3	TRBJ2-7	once	TGTGCCATCAGTGAGTCGAGTGGTGGGAGGTTGGGGACCTACGAGCAGTACTTC	CAISESSGGRLGTYEQYF
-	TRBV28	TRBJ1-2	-	TGTGCCAGCAGTCCCCCCGCCTGGGCGCCCTATGGCTACACCTTC	CASSPPAWAPYGYTF
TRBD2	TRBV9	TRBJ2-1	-	TGTGCCAGCAGCGTCTACGGGACTAGCGGACCTTACAATGAGCAGTTCTTC	CASSVYGTSGPYNEQFF
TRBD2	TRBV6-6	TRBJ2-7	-	TGTGCCAGCAGTTTAGGGACTAGCTCCTACGAGCAGTACTTC	CASSLGTSSYEQYF
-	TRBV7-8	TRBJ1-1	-	TGTGCCAGCAGCTTAGTTGCGGGAAACACTGAAGCTTTCTTT	CASSLVAGNTEAFF
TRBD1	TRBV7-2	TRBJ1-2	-	TGTGCCAGCAGCATACAGGGGGTGGGAGGCTACACCTTC	CASSIQGVGGYTF
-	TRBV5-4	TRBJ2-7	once	TGTGCCAGCAGCTTCCACAATGCCCCCTACGAGCAGTACTTC	CASSFHNAPYEQYF
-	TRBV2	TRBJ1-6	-	TGTGCCAGCAGTGAAGAGCCCTATAATTCACCCCTCCACTTT	CASSEEPYNSPLHF
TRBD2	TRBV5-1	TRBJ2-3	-	TGCGCCAGCAGCTTGGCCGGTCGCGGGAGAGTAGATACGCAGTATTTT	CASSLAGRGRVDTQYF